This is a list of T cell receptor beta chains from one sample in a study of blood T cell repertoires in COVID-19. The table came from immunoSEQ multiplex PCR; TCRdb's copy has only in-frame clones and leaves some out. The sample consists of roughly 110,000 clones, approximately 80% of them appearing once. The sample consisted of peripheral blood. Every receptor here comes from a woman aged 55 to 70 with acute or convalescent COVID-19. CDR3s include the opening cysteine and the closing phenylalanine or tryptophan. The order of the fields is clone size, V gene, J gene, D gene, CDR3 DNA, CDR3 protein. D genes are given only for firm matches. Clone size is stated in some rows and not others, as once, few, many or a class when expanded.

once	TRBV5-8	TRBJ2-3	.	TGTGCCAGCAGCCGGAGTCGTAGCACAGATACGCAGTATTTT	CASSRSRSTDTQYF
.	TRBV5-1	TRBJ2-7	TRBD2	TGCGCCAGCAGCGACCTAGCGGGAAGCGACTACGAGCAGTACTTC	CASSDLAGSDYEQYF
.	TRBV2	TRBJ1-5	.	TGTGCCAGCAGCGACATATCTCAGCCCCAGCATTTT	CASSDISQPQHF
.	TRBV2	TRBJ2-2	.	TGTGCCAGCAGTGAATTGGGGCAGAGCACCGGGGAGCTGTTTTTT	CASSELGQSTGELFF
.	TRBV5-5	TRBJ2-2	TRBD2	TGTGCCAGCAGCTCCGGACTAGCGGGGGGGACTGCCGGGGAGCTGTTTTTT	CASSSGLAGGTAGELFF
.	TRBV7-8	TRBJ2-3	.	TGTGCCAGCAGCTCCATCCTAACAGCATTCGGTGGTACGCAGTATTTT	CASSSILTAFGGTQYF
once	TRBV2	TRBJ2-3	.	TGTGCCAGCAGCGCTGACTCCAGCACAGATACGCAGTATTTT	CASSADSSTDTQYF
.	TRBV7-9	TRBJ1-4	.	TGTGCCAGCAGTCTTGCGGGGAGGACTAATGAAAAACTGTTTTTT	CASSLAGRTNEKLFF
.	TRBV5-1	TRBJ1-1	.	TGCGCCAGCAGCTTAGCGGACAGGAACACTGAAGCTTTCTTT	CASSLADRNTEAFF
.	TRBV28	TRBJ1-3	.	TGTGCCAGCAGTTTCATAAACACCATATATTTT	CASSFINTIYF
medium-sized	TRBV5-1	TRBJ2-7	TRBD1	TGCGCCAGCAGCTTGCAGCCGACAGGGTATTACGAGCAGTACTTC	CASSLQPTGYYEQYF
.	TRBV5-1	TRBJ2-5	.	TGCGCCAGCAGCTTGGATTCGGGGGTTCAAGAGACCCAGTACTTC	CASSLDSGVQETQYF
.	TRBV18	TRBJ1-1	TRBD1	TGTGCCAGCTCACCACTTAGGGGGCCTACCATGAACACTGAAGCTTTCTTT	CASSPLRGPTMNTEAFF
.	TRBV3-1/TRBV3-2	TRBJ2-5	TRBD2	TGTGCCAGCAGCCAAAATCCCGGGAGGGAGACCCAGTACTTC	CASSQNPGRETQYF
once	TRBV5-1	TRBJ2-5	.	TGCGCCAGCAGCTTGGCGCAGGGGATGGAGACCCAGTACTTC	CASSLAQGMETQYF
.	TRBV18	TRBJ1-1	.	TGTGCCAGCTCACCACAGACAGTGAACACTGAAGCTTTCTTT	CASSPQTVNTEAFF
.	TRBV25-1	TRBJ2-6	.	TGTGCCAGCAAGTTTCAGGGCTCAACCTCTGGGGCCAACGTCCTGACTTTC	CASKFQGSTSGANVLTF
.	TRBV5-4	TRBJ2-5	TRBD1	TGTGCCAGCAGCCCACCCGGTACAGGGGTTCGGCAAGAGACCCAGTACTTC	CASSPPGTGVRQETQYF